The text below deals with one T cell receptor (beta chain). The antigen remains unidentified. The CDR3 length is 14 residues. V shed 6 bases, J shed 6 bases, and the junction held 7 bases outside the gene matches. This record comes from a study of response to subunit inactivated influenza vaccine. TCRdb re-analysed the RT-PCR reads in MiXCR, keeping a single row per CDR3 protein. The sample records 170,000 or so distinct CDR3 sequences, about 10% being singletons. Study-wide findings and caveats: With each seasonal influenza vaccination, the authors suggested, few new T cells are recruited.

The chain is built from TRBV12-3 or TRBV12-4 and TRBJ2-3; 9 bases agree with TRBD1. The sample was CD8+ T cells sorted from PBMCs, taken less than 30 months after vaccination. This receptor was obtained from a man between 50 and 69 years old who received an inactivated influenza vaccine. DNA for the CDR3: TGTGCCAGCAGCCAAACAGGGGGCATGGATACGCAGTATTTT. Its translation is CASSQTGGMDTQYF.